The 6 T cell receptor beta chains reported below all come from one sample, sequenced in a study of shared clonotypes between healthy human individuals. Only in-frame clones appear in the TCRdb table, and some are missing; sequencing was by immunoSEQ multiplex PCR. Found here are some 2,100,000 clones, approximately 95% of them singletons; the top ten hold 0.1% to 0.15%. Specimen: naive CD4+ T cells sorted from blood. Regarding subset: CD45RA+ positively selected. The receptors derive from a man aged 18 to 29 in good health.

The chain has TRBV5-1 and TRBJ2-3, with TRBD2 as a possible D gene (5 bases). CDR3 length: 16 residues. Looked up from germline, CDR1 is SGHRS and CDR2 is YFSETQ. V was clipped by 4 bases and J by 0 bases, with 15 bases between them. The CDR3 loop reads CASSPTGGSSTDTQYF. The CDR3 DNA reads TGCGCCAGCAGCCCGACGGGCGGGTCGAGCACAGATACGCAGTATTTT.

This clone was detected only a few times. The V gene is TRBV5-5, the J gene TRBJ2-7; 7 nucleotides agree with TRBD2. Germline V gives CDR1 SGHKS, CDR2 YYEKEE (reference sequence). The CDR3 consists of 14 residues. V lost 0 bases and J lost 11; bases outside the gene matches: 11. CDR3 sequence (DNA): TGTGCCAGCAGCTTGGACACAGGTTCGGGGGGAAAGTACTTC. It is translated as CASSLDTGSGGKYF. The full variable domain, rest sourced from reference TRBV5-5 and TRBJ2-7, is DAGVTQSPTHLIKTRGQQVTLRCSPISGHKSVSWYQQVLGQGPQFIFQYYEKEERGRGNFPDRFSARQFPNYSSELNVNALLLGDSALYLCASSLDTGSGGKYFGPGTRLTVT.

This chain joins TRBV11-2 and TRBJ1-6; 8 nucleotides agree with TRBD1. The trim removed 1 base at V and 7 bases at J, leaving 6 bases unmatched. Germline CDR1 SGHAT, CDR2 FQNNGV. The CDR3 covers 16 residues. DNA for the CDR3: TGTGCCAGCAGCTTAGGGACAGGGTATTTGAATTCACCCCTCCACTTT. It yields the protein CASSLGTGYLNSPLHF.

The chain links TRBV9 to TRBJ2-7, with 9 nucleotides matching TRBD2. This CDR3 comprises 15 residues. V dropped 0 bases and J dropped 6; count of bases not matched to a gene: 7. CDR1 is SGDLS, CDR2 YYNGEE, per germline. The CDR3 here is CASSVEGLAFSEQYF. Written as DNA, the CDR3 is TGTGCCAGCAGCGTAGAGGGACTAGCTTTCTCCGAGCAGTACTTC.

This chain uses TRBV6-1 with TRBJ2-2; 9 positions match TRBD2. V lost 2 bases and J lost 4; bases outside the gene matches: 8. This CDR3 is 17 amino acids long. Germline V gene sequence: CDR1 MNHNS, CDR2 SASEGT. The CDR3 spells CASSETIAGVRTGELFF. The CDR3 DNA follows: TGTGCCAGCAGTGAAACGATAGCGGGGGTCCGCACCGGGGAGCTGTTTTTT.

This clone came up once. This chain uses TRBV2 with TRBJ2-5; a weak D match, TRBD1 (7 bases). V gave up 6 bases and J gave up 5 bases, with 16 bases separating them. Germline V gene sequence: CDR1 SNHLY, CDR2 FYNNEI. CDR3 length: 14 residues. CDR3 DNA sequence: TGTGCCAGCAGGGGGGGCCCCAGGGGGGAGACCCAGTACTTC. Protein product: CASRGGPRGETQYF.